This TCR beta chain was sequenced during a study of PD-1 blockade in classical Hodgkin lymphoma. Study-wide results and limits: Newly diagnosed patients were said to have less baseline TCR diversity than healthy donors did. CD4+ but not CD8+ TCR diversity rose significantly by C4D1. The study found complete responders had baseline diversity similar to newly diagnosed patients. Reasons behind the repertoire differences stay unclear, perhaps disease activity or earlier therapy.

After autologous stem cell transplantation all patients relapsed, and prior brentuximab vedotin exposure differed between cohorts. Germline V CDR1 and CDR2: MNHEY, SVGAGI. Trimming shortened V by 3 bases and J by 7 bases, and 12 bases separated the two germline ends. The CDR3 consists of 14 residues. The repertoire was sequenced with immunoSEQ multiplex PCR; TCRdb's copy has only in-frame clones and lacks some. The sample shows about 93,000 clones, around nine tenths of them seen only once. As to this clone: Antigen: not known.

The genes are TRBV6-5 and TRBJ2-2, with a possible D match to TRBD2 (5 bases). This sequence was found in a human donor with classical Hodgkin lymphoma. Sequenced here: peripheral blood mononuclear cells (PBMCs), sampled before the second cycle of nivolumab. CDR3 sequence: CASSYASGFGELFF. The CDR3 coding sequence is TGTGCCAGCAGTTATGCGTCGGGATTCGGGGAGCTGTTTTTT.